One TCR beta chain is described in this entry. Its antigen is unidentified. Germline V CDR1 and CDR2: SNHLY, FYNNEI. This CDR3 is 16 amino acids long. V was trimmed by 9 bases and J by 1 base, leaving 21 bases between them. The sample originates from a study of glioma-infiltrating T cells. The wider study: Blood libraries targeted about 4- to 11-fold coverage of roughly 920,000 T cells. General study results and limits: Shared blood CDR3 signature motifs marked patients with low tissue-blood divergence. Only very few CDR3 sequences appeared in both tissue and blood.

The iRepertoire nested amplicon-rescue multiplex PCR amplified TCR alpha and beta CDR3s from RNA. Input was 100-400 ng of tissue mRNA or PBMC total RNA. Each CDR3 protein gets one entry after TCRdb re-called the multiplex PCR reads with MiXCR. Of around 350,000 distinct CDR3 sequences in the sample, about two fifths were seen once. The chain combines TRBV2 with TRBJ1-1; perhaps TRBD1 as D (6 bases). The material sequenced was glioma tissue, nonneoplastic brain tissue, or PBMCs (not recorded which). The receptor's source is a human donor with low-grade glioma or glioblastoma, undergoing nonglioma brain surgery, or in good health (not recorded which). CDR3 in DNA: TGTGCCAGTCGGAGGGGGTTAGGGGCGGGGAACACTGAAGCTTTCTTT. Its translation: CASRRGLGAGNTEAFF.